Presented here are 14 T cell receptor beta chains from one specimen sequenced in a study of blood T cell repertoires in COVID-19. Profiling relied on immunoSEQ multiplex PCR, and the TCRdb table lists in-frame clones only, not all of them. The sample contains approximately 300,000 clones, around 81% of which appear only once. Sequencing was done on a sample of peripheral blood. These receptors all come from a person aged 65-85 years with COVID-19, enrolled during active disease.

This chain connects TRBV7-9 to TRBJ1-2; D uncertain. CDR3 length: 16 amino acids. Germline V gene lookup returns CDR1 SEHNR and CDR2 FQNEAQ (reference sequence). V was shortened by 5 bases and J by 1 base, with 17 bases between the two germline ends. The CDR3 protein is CASSPLLLTYNYGYTF. The CDR3 nucleotides are TGTGCCAGCAGCCCACTCCTGCTGACTTATAACTATGGCTACACCTTC.

The rearrangement uses TRBV9 and TRBJ2-1; D gene ambiguous. The V end was cut by 0 bases, the J end by 7 bases, with 8 bases between. This CDR3 has 13 amino acids. From germline, CDR1 is SGDLS and CDR2 YYNGEE. This chain's CDR3 is CASSVGLVNEQFF. The CDR3 nucleotides are TGTGCCAGCAGCGTAGGCCTAGTGAATGAGCAGTTCTTC.

The J gene is TRBJ2-3, the V gene TRBV18; D remains unclear. Germline loops: CDR1 KGHSH, CDR2 LQKENI. Trimming took 2 bases from V and 3 from J, leaving 6 bases between them. The CDR3 is 13 amino acids. This CDR3 reads CASSPGETDTQYF. In nucleotides, the CDR3 is TGTGCCAGCTCACCAGGAGAGACAGATACGCAGTATTTT.

The chain uses TRBV7-2 and TRBJ2-5, with 14 nucleotides matching TRBD2. The CDR3 is 14 residues long. V lost 5 bases, J lost 13 bases, and 9 bases stayed unmatched. The germline CDR1 and CDR2 sequences are SGHTA and FQGNSA. The CDR3 DNA reads TGTGCCAGCAGCAGACGGACTAGCGGGGGGCCTTGGTACTTC. This translates into CASSRRTSGGPWYF.

This clone was counted only a few times. CDR3 sequence: CATLTGTEAFF. Written as DNA, the CDR3 is TGTGCCACACTCACGGGCACTGAAGCTTTCTTT. The rearrangement links TRBV25-1 to TRBJ1-1; D is undetermined. Germline CDR1 reads MGHDK; CDR2 reads SYGVNS. Trimming stripped 10 bases from V and 4 bases from J, with 10 bases between. The CDR3 has 11 amino acids.

This clone came up a few times. V usage is TRBV4-3 and J usage is TRBJ1-6; TRBD1 aligns across 9 bases. There are 18 residues in the CDR3. The trim removed 4 bases at V and 1 base at J, leaving 8 bases unmatched. CDR1 LGHNA and CDR2 YSLEER come from the germline V gene. CDR3 bases: TGCGCCAGCAGCCCGACAGGGGGAAAGGGTTCCTATAATTCACCCCTCCACTTT. This encodes CASSPTGGKGSYNSPLHF.

The gene calls are TRBV10-3 and TRBJ2-3, with TRBD1 matching 11 bases. Germline CDR1 is ENHRY and CDR2 is SYGVKD. The CDR3 runs to 16 residues. V lost 3 bases to trimming and J lost 5 bases; unmatched junction nucleotides: 7. This CDR3 reads CAISDSGTGGVDTQYF. The CDR3 nucleotides read TGTGCCATCAGTGATTCCGGGACAGGGGGGGTAGATACGCAGTATTTT.

The V gene is TRBV29-1, the J gene TRBJ2-1; possibly TRBD1 for D (6 bases). Per germline, CDR1 SQVTM and CDR2 ANQGSEA. Trimming removed 3 bases from V and 6 bases from J, with 15 bases in between. This CDR3 is 14 amino acids long. The CDR3 here is CSVDGPGVGNEQFF. DNA of the CDR3: TGCAGCGTTGATGGTCCAGGGGTGGGCAATGAGCAGTTCTTC.

This sequence joins TRBV2 and TRBJ2-5; a weak D match, TRBD2 (6 bases). V was clipped by 0 bases and J by 2 bases, with 19 bases between them. The germline CDR1 and CDR2 sequences are SNHLY and FYNNEI. The CDR3 length is 18 residues. This chain's CDR3 is CASSEALRETPEQETQYF. The CDR3 region has the DNA TGTGCCAGCAGTGAAGCGCTACGGGAGACCCCCGAACAAGAGACCCAGTACTTC.

This sequence joins TRBV10-3 and TRBJ1-6; tentative D call: TRBD1 (5 bases). Trimming left V 0 bases short and J 9 bases short, with 15 bases between. The CDR3 is made up of 16 amino acids. Per germline, CDR1 ENHRY and CDR2 SYGVKD. CDR3 amino acids: CAISESMVGGFSPLHF. DNA of the CDR3: TGTGCCATCAGTGAGTCGATGGTCGGGGGTTTTTCACCCCTCCACTTT.

This rearrangement joins TRBV11-2 to TRBJ1-6, with a tentative D call TRBD1 (5 bases). Looked up from germline, CDR1 is SGHAT and CDR2 is FQNNGV. The CDR3 has 11 residues. Between the trimmed V and J ends, which lost 2 bases and 14 bases, there was a span of 7 bases. This CDR3 reads CASSLQGTLHF. The CDR3 coding sequence is TGTGCCAGCAGCTTACAGGGTACCCTCCACTTT. The full variable domain, with the rest looked up from reference TRBV11-2 and TRBJ1-6, is EAGVAQSPRYKIIEKRQSVAFWCNPISGHATLYWYQQILGQGPKLLIQFQNNGVVDDSQLPKDRFSAERLKGVDSTLKIQPAKLEDSAVYLCASSLQGTLHFGNGTRLTVT.

This clone has a single count. The chain uses TRBV24-1 and TRBJ2-2; 9 bases line up with TRBD1. The CDR3 runs 18 residues. The junction had 9 bases not matched to a gene; V was cut back by 2 bases and J by 3 bases. Germline CDR1 reads KGHDR; CDR2 reads SFDVKD. For the CDR3, the DNA is TGTGCCACCAGTGATTCATACCAACAGGGGGCAGACACCGGGGAGCTGTTTTTT. This codes for CATSDSYQQGADTGELFF.

V usage is TRBV5-1 and J usage is TRBJ2-3, with 10 bases aligning to TRBD2. The CDR3 sequence is 15 residues long. Germline V lookup: CDR1 SGHRS, CDR2 YFSETQ. V gave up 4 bases and J gave up 8 bases; unmatched junction bases: 10. Written as DNA, the CDR3 is TGCGCCAGCAGCAACCAGCGGGGGGGCCGCAGTACGCAGTATTTT. Its protein is CASSNQRGGRSTQYF. The whole variable domain, remainder taken from reference TRBV5-1 and TRBJ2-3, is KAGVTQTPRYLIKTRGQQVTLSCSPISGHRSVSWYQQTPGQGLQFLFEYFSETQRNKGNFPGRFSGRQFSNSRSEMNVSTLELGDSALYLCASSNQRGGRSTQYFGPGTRLTVL.

The CDR3 coding sequence is TGCAGTGCCCTGGAGGTAGGGGGCTACACCTTC. Residues: CSALEVGGYTF. This rearrangement joins TRBV20-1 to TRBJ1-2, with unresolved D. The CDR3 totals 11 residues. The V gene lost 6 bases and the J gene lost 8 bases, with 13 bases spanning the gap. The germline V gene encodes CDR1 DFQATT and CDR2 SNEGSKA (reference sequence).